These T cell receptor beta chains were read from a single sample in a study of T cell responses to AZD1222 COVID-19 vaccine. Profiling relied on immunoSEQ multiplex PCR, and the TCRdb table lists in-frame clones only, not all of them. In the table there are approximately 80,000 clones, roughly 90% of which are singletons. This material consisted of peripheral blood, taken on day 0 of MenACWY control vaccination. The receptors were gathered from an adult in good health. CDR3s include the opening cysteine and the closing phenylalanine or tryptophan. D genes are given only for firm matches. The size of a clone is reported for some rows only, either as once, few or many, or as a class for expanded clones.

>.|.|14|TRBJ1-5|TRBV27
CASSLKGGGQPQHF
TGTGCCAGCAGTTTAAAGGGGGGGGGTCAGCCCCAGCATTTT
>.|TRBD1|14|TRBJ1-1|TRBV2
CASIGQAGYTEAFF
TGTGCCAGCATAGGACAGGCGGGATACACTGAAGCTTTCTTT
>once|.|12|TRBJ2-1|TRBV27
CASSPGAGEQFF
TGTGCCAGCTCGCCAGGGGCGGGGGAGCAGTTCTTC
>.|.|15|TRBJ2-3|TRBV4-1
CASSQRLGPTVTQYF
TGCGCCAGCAGCCAACGGCTAGGTCCCACAGTTACGCAGTATTTT
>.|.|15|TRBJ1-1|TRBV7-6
CASSLNPDMNTEAFF
TGTGCCAGCAGCTTAAATCCGGACATGAACACTGAAGCTTTCTTT
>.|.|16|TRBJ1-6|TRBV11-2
CASSLDRTAAGGSLHF
TGTGCCAGCAGCTTAGACCGGACAGCGGCGGGTGGATCCCTCCACTTT
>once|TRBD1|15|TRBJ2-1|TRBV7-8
CASSLAGQFYNEQFF
TGTGCCAGCAGCTTAGCGGGACAGTTCTACAATGAGCAGTTCTTC
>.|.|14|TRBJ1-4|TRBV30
CAWTQGRSREKLFF
TGTGCCTGGACCCAGGGGCGGAGTCGGGAAAAACTGTTTTTT
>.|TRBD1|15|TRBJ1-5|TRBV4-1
CASSQADRGAEPQHF
TGCGCCAGCAGCCAAGCTGACAGGGGCGCGGAGCCCCAGCATTTT
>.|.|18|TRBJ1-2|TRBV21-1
CASSKEEGPTKFNYGYTF
TGTGCCAGCAGCAAAGAGGAGGGCCCTACAAAATTTAACTATGGCTACACCTTC
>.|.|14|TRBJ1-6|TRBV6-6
CASSYAQGNSPLHF
TGTGCCAGCAGTTACGCTCAGGGTAACTCACCCCTCCACTTT
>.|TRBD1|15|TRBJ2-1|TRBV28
CASSLRGLSYNEQFF
TGTGCCAGCAGTCTCAGGGGGCTCTCCTACAATGAGCAGTTCTTC
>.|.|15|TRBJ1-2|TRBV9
CASSPRLASNYGYTF
TGTGCCAGCAGTCCCCGACTCGCCTCTAACTATGGCTACACCTTC
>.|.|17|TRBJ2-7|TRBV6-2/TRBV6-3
CASSYGVSGTGSYEQYF
TGTGCCAGCAGTTACGGGGTTTCCGGGACTGGTTCCTACGAGCAGTACTTC
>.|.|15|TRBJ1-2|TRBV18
CASSPNGIRGYGYTF
TGTGCCAGCTCACCAAACGGGATTAGAGGCTATGGCTACACCTTC
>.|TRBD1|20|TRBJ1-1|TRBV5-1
CASSFWTGSSGSIKNTEAFF
TGCGCCAGCAGCTTCTGGACAGGGTCTTCTGGTTCTATAAAGAACACTGAAGCTTTCTTT
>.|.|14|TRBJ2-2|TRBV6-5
CASSYRANTGELFF
TGTGCCAGCAGTTACAGGGCGAACACCGGGGAGCTGTTTTTT
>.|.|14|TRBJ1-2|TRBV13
CASSSTGIEGSYTF
TGTGCCAGCAGCTCCACAGGGATTGAGGGGAGCTACACCTTC
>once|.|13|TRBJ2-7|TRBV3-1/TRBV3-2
CASSPSDPYEQYF
TGTGCCAGCAGCCCCTCTGACCCCTACGAGCAGTACTTC
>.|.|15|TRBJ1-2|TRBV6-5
CASSYSRSGYYGYTF
TGTGCCAGCAGTTACTCTCGTTCAGGGTACTATGGCTACACCTTC
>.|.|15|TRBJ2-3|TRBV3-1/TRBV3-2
CASSQGGAKRDTQYF
TGTGCCAGCAGCCAAGGTGGGGCTAAGCGTGATACGCAGTATTTT
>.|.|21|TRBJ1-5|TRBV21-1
CASSKAGFSRGQGFDNQPQHF
TGTGCCAGCAGCAAAGCCGGGTTTAGTAGGGGGCAAGGGTTCGACAATCAGCCCCAGCATTTT
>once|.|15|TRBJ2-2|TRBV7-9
CASSQARGNTGELFF
TGTGCCAGCAGCCAGGCGCGGGGTAACACCGGGGAGCTGTTTTTT